This T cell receptor (beta chain) was observed in a study of identical twins. Findings and limits, study-wide: The study reached conclusions through statistical analysis that was cross-sectional, not following the same donors. Because invariant MAIT and iNKT cells could be present, zero-insertion analyses could be partly confounded.

The CDR3 is 14 residues long. Trimming removed 4 bases from V and 0 bases from J, with 7 bases in between. Germline loops: CDR1 LGHDT, CDR2 YNNKEL (reference sequence). The cDNA had a unique molecular identifier and a template-switch universal primer site. TCRdb ran MiXCR on the 5' RACE reads and lists one entry per CDR3 protein. In the table there are hundreds of thousands of distinct CDR3 sequences, 5.5% to 7% of which are singletons. This clonotype has ten or more counts. Antigen specificity is unknown. These data were also reused for a study on yellow fever vaccine responses in identical twins. That paper adds: Twin vaccine T cell responses reportedly seemed partly convergent, partly personalized.

The chain couples TRBV3-1 to TRBJ2-1; D unclear. Input material: memory (CD45RO+) T cells sorted from blood. The TCR comes from a woman between 18 and 30 years old in good health. This chain's CDR3 is CASSLTSSYNEQFF. CDR3 sequence (DNA): TGTGCCAGCAGCCTTACGAGCTCCTACAATGAGCAGTTCTTC.